Shown below are 21 T cell receptor beta chains from a single sample sequenced in a study of CD8+ T cells in alopecia areata. RNA was isolated and reverse transcribed to cDNA, the sequencing template. This table comes from immunoSEQ multiplex PCR, and its TCRdb copy is limited to in-frame clones, with some not included. The sample yields over 110,000 clones, 40% to 65% seen once. The sample was CD4+ T cells sorted from blood, taken at week 0. The origin of the receptors is a human donor with alopecia areata.

This chain joins TRBV2 and TRBJ2-7; 7 bases fit TRBD2. CDR1 and CDR2 (germline): SNHLY, FYNNEI. The CDR3 has 14 residues. V lost 5 bases to trimming and J lost 3 bases; unmatched junction nucleotides: 7. CDR3 DNA sequence: TGTGCCAGCAGTCCACTAGCGAGAAACTACGAGCAGTACTTC. It translates to CASSPLARNYEQYF.

The CDR3 nucleotides are TGTGCCAGCTCACCGGTCGGGGGGCGAGGAAACATTCAGTACTTC. Translated, it gives CASSPVGGRGNIQYF. V is TRBV18 and J is TRBJ2-4, with a tentative D call TRBD2 (7 bases). Germline values: CDR1 KGHSH, CDR2 LQKENI. Trimming took off 3 bases at V and 6 bases at J, with 15 bases between the two ends. The CDR3 totals 15 residues.

V usage is TRBV30 and J usage is TRBJ1-4; the D is unclear. V shed 0 bases and J shed 4 bases, with 6 bases lying between them. Germline loops: CDR1 GTSNPN, CDR2 SVGIG (reference sequence). The CDR3 length is 13 residues. The CDR3 DNA follows: TGTGCCTGGAGTGTACGTCTTAATGAAAAACTGTTTTTT. As protein: CAWSVRLNEKLFF.

The chain couples TRBV19 to TRBJ2-1; TRBD2 might be the D (6 bases). Trimming pared 5 bases from V and 11 bases from J, leaving 16 bases between. Germline assignment: CDR1 LNHDA and CDR2 SQIVND (reference sequence). The CDR3 runs to 13 residues. DNA for the CDR3: TGTGCCAGTAGTTCCCGGGGGTCAACGAAGCAGTTCTTC. Translated, it gives CASSSRGSTKQFF.

The chain combines TRBV29-1 with TRBJ1-5; tentative D call: TRBD1 (6 bases). Germline CDR1 is SQVTM and CDR2 is ANQGSEA. The CDR3 runs 14 residues. Trimming left V 5 bases short and J 4 bases short, with 15 bases between. CDR3 bases: TGCAGCGTTAAACAGGGAGTAGAGAATCAGCCCCAGCATTTT. Translated: CSVKQGVENQPQHF.

This chain links TRBV4-3 with TRBJ2-7, with D perhaps TRBD1 or TRBD2 (6 bases each). The CDR3 has 17 amino acids. Trimming pared 0 bases from V and 5 bases from J, leaving 20 bases between. Germline assignment: CDR1 LGHNA and CDR2 YSLEER. CDR3 region: CASSQDPIGGSNDEQYF. CDR3 nucleotides: TGCGCCAGCAGCCAAGATCCGATAGGGGGGAGTAACGACGAGCAGTACTTC.

V gene TRBV27 combines with J gene TRBJ2-7; 9 bases match TRBD1. The CDR3 is made up of 15 amino acids. Germline V gene data show CDR1 as MNHEY and CDR2 as SMNVEV (reference sequence). V shed 4 bases and J 4 bases; nucleotides not matched to a gene: 8. CDR3 DNA sequence: TGTGCCAGCAGTTCCCGTCGGGACAGGGTATACGAGCAGTACTTC. It is translated as CASSSRRDRVYEQYF.

This clone was seen a few times. One junction end does not reproduce the germline sequence, and a read error may be involved. V gene TRBV30 combines with J gene TRBJ1-1; D unresolved. Looked up from germline, CDR1 is GTSNPN and CDR2 is SVGIG (reference sequence). This CDR3 spans 13 amino acids. Here the CDR3 DNA reads TGTGCCTGGAGTGTGCCGGTGAAGACTGAAGCTTTCTTT. Protein product: CAWSVPVKTEAFF.

V gene TRBV4-3 combines with J gene TRBJ1-1; perhaps TRBD1 as D (5 bases). The germline V gene encodes CDR1 LGHNA and CDR2 YSLEER. The CDR3 contains 14 residues. Trimming took 4 bases from V and 4 from J, leaving 13 bases between them. The CDR3 DNA sequence: TGCGCCAGCAGCCTGTTTCAGGGTGGCACTGAAGCTTTCTTT. This codes for CASSLFQGGTEAFF.

This clone was counted between two and nine times. The chain links TRBV7-3 to TRBJ1-2, with a tentative D call TRBD1 (6 bases). Germline values: CDR1 SGHTA, CDR2 FQGTGA. This CDR3 has 16 amino acids. The ends were cut back, 4 bases at V and 0 bases at J, with 15 bases in the middle. As DNA, the CDR3 is TGTGCCAGCAGCTCCATTCCGGGACAAACTAACTATGGCTACACCTTC. Translated, it gives CASSSIPGQTNYGYTF.

The rearrangement links TRBV4-1 to TRBJ2-3; D is undetermined. The CDR3 covers 16 residues. The V gene lost 0 bases and the J gene lost 5 bases, with 15 bases spanning the gap. From germline, CDR1 is MGHRA and CDR2 YSYEKL. In DNA form, the CDR3 reads TGCGCCAGCAGCCAAGAGGGGTCGGTTTCGGAAGATACGCAGTATTTT. It yields the protein CASSQEGSVSEDTQYF.

The chain uses TRBV25-1 and TRBJ1-1, with a weak D call TRBD1 (5 bases). V was shortened by 8 bases and J by 6 bases, with 16 bases between the two germline ends. The CDR3 contains 13 residues. The germline V gene encodes CDR1 MGHDK and CDR2 SYGVNS. The CDR3 DNA is TGTGCCAGCGGGGCGTTGGGGACGGCTGAAGCTTTCTTT. Translation: CASGALGTAEAFF. Based on the CDR3 plus reference TRBV25-1 and TRBJ1-1, the full variable domain is EADIYQTPRYLVIGTGKKITLECSQTMGHDKMYWYQQDPGMELHLIHYSYGVNSTEKGDLSSESTVSRIRTEHFPLTLESARPSHTSQYLCASGALGTAEAFFGQGTRLTVV.

V gene TRBV27 combines with J gene TRBJ2-3; D is perhaps TRBD2 (5 bases). The CDR3 spans 17 residues. CDR1 is MNHEY and CDR2 is SMNVEV in the germline V gene (reference sequence). Deletions cut 5 bases from V and 1 base from J, with 19 bases between. The CDR3 region has the DNA TGTGCCAGCAGTCGCGACTACCTACAGTCGCGCACAGATACGCAGTATTTT. Protein sequence: CASSRDYLQSRTDTQYF.

In nucleotides, the CDR3 is TGTGCCTGGAGTGGGACTAGCGGGATCACAGATACGCAGTATTTT. Its translation: CAWSGTSGITDTQYF. V is TRBV30 and J is TRBJ2-3, with TRBD2 matching over 12 bases. V dropped 1 base and J dropped 2; count of bases not matched to a gene: 1. Germline V gives CDR1 GTSNPN, CDR2 SVGIG (reference sequence). This CDR3 has 15 residues.

As concerns this clone: A junction boundary mismatches the germline segment, possibly from a read error. V gene TRBV7-8 combines with J gene TRBJ2-4; D may be TRBD2 (5 bases). Germline values: CDR1 SGHVS, CDR2 FQNEAQ. This CDR3 region has 12 residues. CDR3 sequence (DNA): TGTGCCAGCAGCCCGGGAAGTTGGGGTTGGGACTTC. Translated, it gives CASSPGSWGWDF. Full variable domain (rest looked up from reference TRBV7-8 and TRBJ2-4): GAGVSQSPRYKVAKRGQDVALRCDPISGHVSLFWYQQALGQGPEFLTYFQNEAQLDKSGLPSDRFFAERPEGSVSTLKIQRTQQEDSAVYLCASSPGSWGWDFGAGTRLSVL.

This chain links TRBV2 with TRBJ2-7; no clear D gene. Germline V CDR1 and CDR2: SNHLY, FYNNEI. V was shortened by 8 bases and J by 3 bases, with 17 bases between the two germline ends. The CDR3 is 14 residues long. The CDR3 loop is CASGYVGVLYEQYF. The CDR3 coding sequence is TGTGCCAGCGGATATGTTGGGGTTCTCTACGAGCAGTACTTC.

V is TRBV29-1 and J is TRBJ1-1; a possible D gene is TRBD1 (5 bases). CDR3 length: 13 amino acids. Germline V gene lookup returns CDR1 SQVTM and CDR2 ANQGSEA. Trimming shortened V by 4 bases and J by 1 base, and 10 bases separated the two germline ends. CDR3 in amino acids: CSVAMGGNTEAFF. The CDR3 nucleotides read TGCAGCGTTGCCATGGGGGGGAACACTGAAGCTTTCTTT.

V gene TRBV19 combines with J gene TRBJ2-7; the match to TRBD2 covers 8 bases. The V gene's germline CDR1 is LNHDA and CDR2 SQIVND (reference sequence). With V trimmed by 4 bases and J by 7 bases, 18 bases remained unmatched. The CDR3 has 17 amino acids. CDR3 nucleotides: TGTGCCAGTAGTAAGATGTCAAGCGGGAGCGGATACGGTGAGCAGTACTTC. Translated: CASSKMSSGSGYGEQYF.

This clone was counted only a few times. The chain employs TRBV29-1 and TRBJ1-5, with D possibly being TRBD1 (5 bases). The V and J ends lost 6 bases and 0 bases respectively, with 21 bases between them. The CDR3 covers 17 residues. Germline assignment: CDR1 SQVTM and CDR2 ANQGSEA. The DNA of the CDR3 is TGCAGCGTACGCTTGGGGGGATCCGGGGATAGCAATCAGCCCCAGCATTTT. It specifies CSVRLGGSGDSNQPQHF.

V gene TRBV29-1 combines with J gene TRBJ2-3; D tentatively reads TRBD1 or TRBD2 (5 bases each). CDR1 and CDR2 (germline): SQVTM, ANQGSEA. This CDR3 comprises 14 residues. In DNA, the CDR3 is TGCACGGAATCGGGGCCATCTAGCACAGATACGCAGTATTTT. Translation gives CTESGPSSTDTQYF.

This clone has more than one count but fewer than ten. This rearrangement joins TRBV6-5 to TRBJ2-5, with D perhaps TRBD1 (5 bases). Trimming took 0 bases from V and 3 from J, leaving 11 bases between them. Germline V CDR1 and CDR2: MNHEY, SVGAGI. CDR3 length equals 15 residues. In nucleotides, the CDR3 is TGTGCCAGCAGTTACTCGAGCTTAGGGGAAGAGACCCAGTACTTC. Encoded protein: CASSYSSLGEETQYF.